These 30 T cell receptor beta chains came from one sample sequenced in a study of blood T cells in healthy people across ages. Alongside a J-beta primer mix, a sample-barcoded 5' primer served in a second PCR lasting roughly 6 to 12 cycles. MiXCR, run by TCRdb on the 5' RACE reads, gives a single entry per CDR3 protein. The table includes some 1.5 million distinct CDR3 sequences, 28% detected once. Sequenced input: blood. These TCRs come from a young woman in good health.

This chain links TRBV7-2 with TRBJ1-5; 7 bases agree with TRBD1. The CDR3 is made up of 16 amino acids. The V segment lost 2 bases and the J segment 4 bases; nucleotides outside the gene matches: 8. CDR1 is SGHTA, CDR2 FQGNSA, per germline. In DNA, the CDR3 is TGTGCCAGCAGCTTAATGGGCCTACAGGGGAATCAGCCCCAGCATTTT. It is translated as CASSLMGLQGNQPQHF.

The table lists this clonotype with a few counts. This sequence joins TRBV20-1 and TRBJ2-1; D is unresolved. Trimming left V 0 bases short and J 0 bases short, with 9 bases between. Germline values: CDR1 DFQATT, CDR2 SNEGSKA (reference sequence). This CDR3 contains 15 residues. The CDR3 loop reads CSARDGQSSYNEQFF. CDR3 bases: TGCAGTGCTAGAGATGGGCAAAGCTCCTACAATGAGCAGTTCTTC.

Many counts were recorded for this clonotype. The chain uses TRBV15 and TRBJ2-5, with 7 bases that match TRBD2. Unmatched junction bases numbered 14, after V lost 2 bases and J lost 5 bases. CDR1 LNHNV and CDR2 YYDKDF come from the germline V gene (reference sequence). CDR3 length: 17 amino acids. Here the CDR3 reads CATSRLSGQGGKETQYF. CDR3 coding DNA: TGTGCCACCAGCAGACTCTCGGGGCAGGGAGGGAAGGAGACCCAGTACTTC.

The rearrangement links TRBV20-1 to TRBJ2-2; TRBD2 is a possible D gene (7 bases). V was cut by 6 bases and J by 6 bases, with 20 bases left in between. Germline CDR1 is DFQATT and CDR2 is SNEGSKA (reference sequence). This CDR3 spans 15 amino acids. The CDR3 region is CSAQRGGGGSGELFF. DNA of the CDR3: TGCAGTGCACAACGAGGGGGGGGAGGATCCGGGGAGCTGTTTTTT.

This clonotype was observed a handful of times. J is TRBJ2-5 and V is TRBV7-2; D gene uncertain. Germline CDR1 is SGHTA and CDR2 is FQGNSA. Trimming left V 5 bases short and J 5 bases short, with 15 bases between. The CDR3 runs 14 residues. CDR3 DNA: TGTGCCAGCAGCCCAGGTCCGTCTCTCGAGACCCAGTACTTC. Encoded protein: CASSPGPSLETQYF.

This chain joins TRBV29-1 and TRBJ2-1; D perhaps matches TRBD1 (5 bases). Germline V gene sequence: CDR1 SQVTM, CDR2 ANQGSEA. The CDR3 is 14 amino acids. Trimming shortened V by 2 bases and J by 7 bases, and 15 bases separated the two germline ends. This chain's CDR3 is CSVEYKGSDNEQFF. The DNA for the CDR3 is TGCAGCGTTGAATACAAGGGGTCCGATAATGAGCAGTTCTTC.

This chain connects TRBV7-2 to TRBJ1-2; a possible D gene is TRBD1 (6 bases). Trimming took 1 base from V and 8 from J, leaving 17 bases between them. The CDR3 is made up of 15 amino acids. CDR1 SGHTA and CDR2 FQGNSA come from the germline V gene. Here the CDR3 DNA reads TGTGCCAGCAGCTTAGGGCCACAGCCCCAGGGGGGCTACACCTTC. Translated, it gives CASSLGPQPQGGYTF.

The genes are TRBV7-2 and TRBJ2-1; TRBD2 matches at 7 bases. Trimming cost V 4 bases and J 10 bases; bases outside gene matches: 19. Germline V gene data show CDR1 as SGHTA and CDR2 as FQGNSA. CDR3 size: 17 residues. DNA for the CDR3: TGTGCCAGCAGCTCCAACCCCCTAGCGGAAGGGTCCTACGAGCAGTTCTTC. Residues: CASSSNPLAEGSYEQFF.

This chain connects TRBV27 to TRBJ2-3, with a tentative D call TRBD1 (6 bases). Germline V gene sequence: CDR1 MNHEY, CDR2 SMNVEV (reference sequence). There are 15 residues in the CDR3. Deletions cut 4 bases from V and 8 bases from J, with 19 bases between. CDR3 coding DNA: TGTGCCAGCAGTTCAGGACAGCCCGGTGCTCTTACGCAGTATTTT. Its translation: CASSSGQPGALTQYF.

The V gene is TRBV11-1, the J gene TRBJ2-1, with D possibly being TRBD1 or TRBD2 (5 bases each). This CDR3 has 16 amino acids. CDR1 is SGHAT and CDR2 is FQDESV in the germline V gene (reference sequence). V lost 3 bases and J lost 7, with 19 bases in between. The CDR3 reads CASSLARGTWGNEQFF. The CDR3 DNA follows: TGTGCCAGCAGCTTGGCTAGAGGGACCTGGGGGAATGAGCAGTTCTTC.

For this clonotype: A read error may explain this, as a much larger clone is one base away. The chain is built from TRBV5-5 and TRBJ2-7; D perhaps matches TRBD1 (6 bases). This CDR3 is built from 15 residues. From germline, CDR1 is SGHKS and CDR2 YYEKEE (reference sequence). CDR3 sequence: CASSLGQDIAYERYF. DNA of the CDR3: TGTGCCAGCAGCTTGGGACAGGACATTGCCTACGAGCGGTACTTC. Based on the CDR3 plus reference TRBV5-5 and TRBJ2-7, the full variable domain is DAGVTQSPTHLIKTRGQQVTLRCSPISGHKSVSWYQQVLGQGPQFIFQYYEKEERGRGNFPDRFSARQFPNYSSELNVNALLLGDSALYLCASSLGQDIAYERYFGPGTRLTVT.

The chain carries TRBV28 and TRBJ2-7; tentative D call: TRBD1 (6 bases). CDR1 and CDR2 (germline): MDHEN, SYDVKM. This CDR3 has 18 amino acids. With 5 bases removed from V and 4 bases from J, the gap between germline ends came to 27 bases. The CDR3 loop reads CASSPESGVGAVHYEQYF. DNA of the CDR3: TGTGCCAGCAGTCCCGAGTCAGGGGTGGGAGCAGTTCATTACGAGCAGTACTTC.

This clonotype was picked up a small number of times. This rearrangement joins TRBV5-1 to TRBJ1-1; 7 bases are shared with TRBD1. V lost 4 bases, J lost 4 bases, and 7 bases stayed unmatched. There are 14 residues in the CDR3. Germline V gives CDR1 SGHRS, CDR2 YFSETQ. The CDR3 loop reads CASSPQGPPTEAFF. The CDR3 DNA reads as TGCGCCAGCAGCCCACAGGGGCCGCCCACTGAAGCTTTCTTT.

V usage is TRBV20-1 and J usage is TRBJ1-3; D ambiguous. Per the germline V gene, CDR1 is DFQATT and CDR2 is SNEGSKA (reference sequence). Trimming left V 2 bases short and J 0 bases short, with 8 bases between. The CDR3 has 14 amino acids. The CDR3 DNA reads TGCAGTGCTAGATCCGGGAGCTCTGGAAACACCATATATTTT. This translates into CSARSGSSGNTIYF.

A note on this clonotype: One base away lies a much larger clone, so this may be a sequencing read error. The gene calls are TRBV7-2 and TRBJ1-2, with 8 bases lining up with TRBD1. The germline V gene has CDR1 SGHTA and CDR2 FQGNSA. The CDR3 consists of 14 residues. V gave up 5 bases and J gave up 4 bases; unmatched junction bases: 6. CDR3 nucleotide sequence: TGTGCCAGCAGCGAGGACAGGGAGAGCTATGGCTACACCTTC. The encoded protein is CASSEDRESYGYTF.

The chain uses TRBV5-6 and TRBJ2-1; 8 positions match TRBD2. The CDR3 is 16 residues long. The junction had 14 bases not matched to a gene; V was cut back by 4 bases and J by 8 bases. Germline V gene lookup returns CDR1 SGHDT and CDR2 YYEEEE. CDR3 sequence: CASSAGLGRDLDEQFF. DNA for the CDR3: TGTGCCAGCAGCGCGGGACTAGGACGGGATCTCGATGAGCAGTTCTTC.

In this sample, this clonotype turned up many times. The rearrangement links TRBV3-1 to TRBJ2-7; 7 nucleotides align to TRBD2. V was clipped by 8 bases and J by 3 bases; unmatched bases: 10. The CDR3 is 14 amino acids. The germline CDR1 and CDR2 sequences are LGHDT and YNNKEL (reference sequence). The CDR3 is CASSPAGDSYEQYF. For the CDR3, the DNA is TGTGCCAGCTCGCCGGCGGGGGATAGCTACGAGCAGTACTTC.

As concerns this clonotype: This may come from a read error, since a much larger clone is one base off. The V gene is TRBV27, the J gene TRBJ2-5; D gene unclear. Germline V gives CDR1 MNHEY, CDR2 SMNVEV (reference sequence). The CDR3 extends over 12 amino acids. Trimming stripped 6 bases from V and 11 bases from J, with 16 bases between. The CDR3 reads CASSRLGRKQYF. For the CDR3, the DNA is TGTGCCAGCAGCCGACTCGGAAGGAAGCAGTACTTC.

CDR3 residues: CASSLEEGPIGGQLQYF. CDR3 DNA: TGTGCCAGCAGTTTGGAGGAGGGACCTATCGGTGGGCAACTACAGTACTTC. This chain uses TRBV28 with TRBJ2-5; weak D call: TRBD2 (6 bases). V gave up 3 bases and J gave up 11 bases, with 28 bases separating them. There are 17 residues in the CDR3. CDR1 and CDR2 from the germline V gene are MDHEN and SYDVKM.

The CDR3 spells CASSDPSGDYEQYF. The DNA for the CDR3 is TGTGCCAGCAGCGACCCTAGCGGGGACTACGAGCAGTACTTC. The chain combines TRBV7-2 with TRBJ2-7; TRBD2 agrees at 9 bases. Germline V gene data show CDR1 as SGHTA and CDR2 as FQGNSA. The CDR3 runs to 14 residues. V dropped 5 bases and J dropped 3; count of bases not matched to a gene: 5.

There are a few counts of this clonotype. The genes are TRBV7-9 and TRBJ2-5; perhaps TRBD2 as D (6 bases). The CDR3 extends over 12 amino acids. V was trimmed by 11 bases and J by 0 bases, leaving 10 bases between them. CDR1 and CDR2 (germline): SEHNR, FQNEAQ (reference sequence). The DNA of the CDR3 is TGTGCCGTCTCGGGAGACCAAGAGACCCAGTACTTC. Translating gives CAVSGDQETQYF.

This clonotype was recorded at least ten times. The rearrangement links TRBV5-5 to TRBJ2-1; 8 bases match TRBD2. Germline V lookup: CDR1 SGHKS, CDR2 YYEKEE (reference sequence). Trimming cost V 2 bases and J 6 bases; bases outside gene matches: 7. The length of the CDR3 is 15 residues. The CDR3 sequence: CASSFGGGGLNEQFF. The CDR3 bases are TGTGCCAGCAGCTTTGGGGGCGGGGGGCTCAATGAGCAGTTCTTC.

This sequence joins TRBV5-1 and TRBJ2-1; 10 positions agree with TRBD2. Germline CDR1 is SGHRS and CDR2 is YFSETQ. This CDR3 comprises 14 residues. V trimming: 4 bases; J trimming: 9 bases; junction bases outside the gene matches: 7. CDR3 sequence reads: CASSNSGGNSEQFF. The CDR3 nucleotides are TGCGCCAGCAGCAATAGCGGGGGGAACAGTGAGCAGTTCTTC.

The chain combines TRBV24-1 with TRBJ2-5; D possibly corresponds to TRBD1 (5 bases). V was pared by 3 bases and J by 2 bases, with 9 bases between. Germline V gives CDR1 KGHDR, CDR2 SFDVKD. The CDR3 loop spans 14 amino acids. The DNA for the CDR3 is TGTGCCACCAGTGATGTGGGGCAGCAAGAGACCCAGTACTTC. This gives the protein CATSDVGQQETQYF.

The chain uses TRBV12-3 or TRBV12-4 and TRBJ2-3; TRBD2 agrees at 14 bases. The CDR3 is made up of 17 amino acids. V lost 7 bases, J lost 0 bases, and 6 bases stayed unmatched. CDR3: CASNLGLAGASTDTQYF. CDR3 coding DNA: TGTGCCAGCAACCTGGGACTAGCGGGGGCTAGCACAGATACGCAGTATTTT.

This clonotype was seen ten or more times. The chain employs TRBV9 and TRBJ2-4, with 7 bases fitting TRBD1. In germline, CDR1 is SGDLS, CDR2 YYNGEE. The CDR3 is 14 residues long. Germline trimming cut 5 bases from V and 5 bases from J; bases unmatched to any gene: 7. The CDR3 spells CASSETGSQNIQYF. The CDR3 DNA sequence: TGTGCCAGCAGTGAGACAGGGTCCCAAAACATTCAGTACTTC.

The chain combines TRBV5-1 with TRBJ1-2; D remains unclear. This CDR3 is built from 15 residues. The V and J ends lost 0 bases and 4 bases respectively, with 13 bases between them. CDR1 and CDR2 from the germline V gene are SGHRS and YFSETQ. The CDR3 bases are TGCGCCAGCAGCTTGGAGCCAACAGCACTCTATGGCTACACCTTC. Protein: CASSLEPTALYGYTF. Variable domain in full (rest from reference TRBV5-1 and TRBJ1-2): KAGVTQTPRYLIKTRGQQVTLSCSPISGHRSVSWYQQTPGQGLQFLFEYFSETQRNKGNFPGRFSGRQFSNSRSEMNVSTLELGDSALYLCASSLEPTALYGYTFGSGTRLTVV.

The J gene is TRBJ2-3, the V gene TRBV5-5; D is perhaps TRBD2 (5 bases). CDR1 is SGHKS, CDR2 YYEKEE, per germline (reference sequence). CDR3 length: 16 residues. The ends were cut back, 0 bases at V and 2 bases at J, with 13 bases in the middle. The CDR3 DNA is TGTGCCAGCAGCTTGGTAGGAGAGCGGTACACAGATACGCAGTATTTT. Translating it yields CASSLVGERYTDTQYF.

Ten or more counts support this clonotype. This chain connects TRBV27 to TRBJ2-1; 11 positions match TRBD2. Germline V CDR1 and CDR2: MNHEY, SMNVEV (reference sequence). The V segment lost 6 bases and the J segment 6 bases; nucleotides outside the gene matches: 7. The CDR3 sequence is 15 residues long. CDR3 protein: CASSPTSGGFNEQFF. The CDR3 DNA is TGTGCCAGCAGCCCTACTAGCGGGGGCTTCAATGAGCAGTTCTTC.

There are a few counts of this clonotype. V gene TRBV27 combines with J gene TRBJ2-1; 7 nucleotides align to TRBD1. The CDR3 contains 14 residues. Trimming at V came to 7 bases and at J to 2 bases, leaving 5 bases not matched to a gene. Looked up from germline, CDR1 is MNHEY and CDR2 is SMNVEV (reference sequence). The chain's CDR3 is CASTWGTAYNEQFF. CDR3 sequence (DNA): TGTGCCAGCACCTGGGGGACAGCCTACAATGAGCAGTTCTTC.